This TCR beta chain emerged from a study of CD4 T cells in relation to SARS-CoV-2 and coronaviruses (dated by TCRdb to about 2021). At the level of the whole study: In the ViraFEST assay, PBMCs were cultured with antigen for ten to eleven days, after which TCR beta CDR3s were sequenced to identify clonal expansions specific to the antigen. An HIV-1 Nef peptide pool or a culture without peptide was used as the negative reference condition. Samples from a few pre-COVID donors and the naive versus memory experiments were sequenced with the Adaptive Biotechnologies TCR-sequencing kit; other data were Illumina-based. The study assessed, at the TCR clonotype level, memory CD4+ T cell crossreactivity between SARS-CoV-2 and common cold coronavirus spike proteins. For other donors in the study, expansion assays were sequenced with a different, Illumina-based TCR-beta assay. Using patient-derived lymphoblastoid cell lines, the shared crossreactive spike epitopes were mapped to their HLA restriction. Broader findings and caveats from the paper: Small numbers of patients and of tested TCRs were a limitation of the study. Compared with monoreactive clones, crossreactive clones had significantly weaker SARS-CoV-2-driven expansion, a result consistent with antigenic imprinting. Memory CD4+ clonotypes crossrecognizing SARS-CoV-2 and at least one common cold coronavirus spike were found in approximately 60% of donors. Pre-pandemic and post-infection samples were not both contributed by any donor, so tracing of the source of pre-existing responses was limited. Crossreactivity analysis was centred on spike protein, so crossreactivity against other viral proteins was not assessed.

CD4+ T cells from unexposed donors were collected before the COVID-19 pandemic (2011-2018). The EasySep CD4+ T cell isolation kit was used to isolate CD4+ T cells once the cultures had run for more than 8 days. As far as cell numbers permitted, CD4+ T cells from unexposed donors were tested for reactivity against SARS-CoV-2 S and N as well as four spike pools from common cold coronaviruses. Each well received millions of PBMCs, cultured in IMDM supplemented with about 5% human AB serum and 9.5 to 10 IU/ml IL-2. Half of the culture medium was replaced with fresh IL-2-containing medium on days 3 and 7. In general, triplicate replicate wells were used for every peptide culture condition. Leukapheresis product for the unexposed donors was purchased commercially. PBMCs were isolated from leukapheresis product or whole blood by Ficoll-Paque PLUS gradient centrifugation. PBMCs were either used fresh in the expansion assay or cryopreserved at -140 degrees C. The QIAamp Micro DNA Kit was used to extract genomic DNA from the CD4+ T cells.

Worth noting for this clone: Its antigen remains undetermined. No clone much larger than this one lies a single base away; base qualities are absent.

The library was produced with the immunoSEQ multiplex PCR assay. The authors processed their data as follows. During preprocessing, nonproductive sequences were discarded, as were any CDR3s that did not begin with C, did not end with F or W, or were shorter than 7 amino acids. Antigen-specific clonotypes were called with the MANAFEST web app on the basis of expansion relative to the reference and to other culture wells. To be counted as positive, a clone had to show significant expansion compared with the reference culture, at an FDR below 0.05, in 2 of 3 replicate wells. For a clone to be considered positive, significant expansion relative to all other tandem wells and an odds ratio above 5 were also required. CDR3 homology was measured as pairwise Levenshtein distance, computed with the stringdist R package after trimming three terminal residues from each end. TCRdb stores this immuneACCESS table with in-frame sequences only. Part of the clones is absent; in the studies checked, under half of the shortfall reflects unresolved V genes, and no reason is known for the rest. V and J calls and clone size follow that table, whereas D and trimming were derived from the DNA. This sample holds 17,000 or so clones; around 80% were observed only once. Clones ranked in the top ten supply around 30% of the sample.

The specimen was CD4+ T cells from PBMCs, cultured in vitro. The TCR comes from a human donor in good health.

Here the CDR3 is given as CASSPRHPKDTF. In nucleotides, the sequence is TGTGCCAGCTCACCACGGCACCCGAAAGACACCTTC. The sequence joins TRBV18 to TRBJ1-2; the D gene remains uncertain. The germline V gene supplies CDR1 KGHSH and CDR2 LQKENI. The CDR3 holds 12 amino acids from the cysteine to the phenylalanine. The read is trimmed to its CDR3 DNA, 36 bases read in frame from base 1. Relative to germline, V is 1 base shorter and J is 12 bases shorter, with 12 bases between their ends.